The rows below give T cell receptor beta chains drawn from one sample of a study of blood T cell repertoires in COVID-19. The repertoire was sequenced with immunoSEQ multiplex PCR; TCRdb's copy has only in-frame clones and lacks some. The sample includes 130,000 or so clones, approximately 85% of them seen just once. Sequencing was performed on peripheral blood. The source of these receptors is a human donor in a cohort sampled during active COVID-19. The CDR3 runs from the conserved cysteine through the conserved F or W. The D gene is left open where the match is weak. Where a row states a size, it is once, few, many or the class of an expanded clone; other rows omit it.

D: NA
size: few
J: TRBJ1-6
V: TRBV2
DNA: TGTGCCAGCAGTGAAGCCGGTGCGGTGCTCGGAGCGACCCTCCACTTT
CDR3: CASSEAGAVLGATLHF

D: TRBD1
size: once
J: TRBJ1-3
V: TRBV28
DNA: TGTGCCAGCAGCCTCCGGAGGACAGGGGGAGGAAACACCATATATTTT
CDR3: CASSLRRTGGGNTIYF

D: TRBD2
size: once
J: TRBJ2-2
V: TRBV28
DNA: TGTGCCAGCAGTTTATTGGCCGAACTAGCGGGAGACATCGGGGAGCTGTTTTTT
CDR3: CASSLLAELAGDIGELFF

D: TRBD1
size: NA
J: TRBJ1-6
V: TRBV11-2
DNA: TGTGCCAGCAGCTTGGGGACAGGGGGCCCCCCCCTCCACTTT
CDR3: CASSLGTGGPPLHF

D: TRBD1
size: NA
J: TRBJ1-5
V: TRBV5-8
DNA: TGTGCCAGCAGTTTGGAGACAGGGGTTTTAATTGGCAATCAGCCCCAGCATTTT
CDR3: CASSLETGVLIGNQPQHF

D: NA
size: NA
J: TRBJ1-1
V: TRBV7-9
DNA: TGTGCCAGCAGCTTAGAGGCGGGTGGGTCTTTCTTT
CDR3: CASSLEAGGSFF

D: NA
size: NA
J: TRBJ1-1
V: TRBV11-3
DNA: TGTGCCAGCAGCTTAGGATCCCTGGGGCAGGCTTTCTTT
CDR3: CASSLGSLGQAFF

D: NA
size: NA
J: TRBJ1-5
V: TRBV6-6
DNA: TGTGCCAGCAGTTACTCGAGGGAATCCCAGCATTTT
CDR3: CASSYSRESQHF

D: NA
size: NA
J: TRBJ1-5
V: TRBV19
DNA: TGTGCCAGTAGTCCCCAGGTCAGCAATCAGCCCCAGCATTTT
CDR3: CASSPQVSNQPQHF

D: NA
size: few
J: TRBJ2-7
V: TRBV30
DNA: TGTGCCTGGAGTCTTTATGGGGGCAGGGGCCACGAGCAGTACTTC
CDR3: CAWSLYGGRGHEQYF

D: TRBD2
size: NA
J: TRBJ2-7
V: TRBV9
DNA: TGTGCCAGCAGCGCTGGCGGGGGGGCCTACGAGCAGTACTTC
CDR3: CASSAGGGAYEQYF

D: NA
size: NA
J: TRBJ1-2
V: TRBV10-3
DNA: TGTGCCACCGACGGCGGGACGCGCTATGGCTACACCTTC
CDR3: CATDGGTRYGYTF

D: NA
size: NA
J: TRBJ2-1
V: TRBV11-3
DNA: TGTGCCAGCAGCTTCCGCGGGACTAATGAGCAGTTCTTC
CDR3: CASSFRGTNEQFF

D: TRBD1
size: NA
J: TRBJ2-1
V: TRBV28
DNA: TGTGCCAGCAGTTCAGGGGGCAAATACAATGAGCAGTTCTTC
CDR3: CASSSGGKYNEQFF

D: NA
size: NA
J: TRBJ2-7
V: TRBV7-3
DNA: TGTGCCAGCAGCAGAGCCGCGGGGTACGAGCAGTACTTC
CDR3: CASSRAAGYEQYF

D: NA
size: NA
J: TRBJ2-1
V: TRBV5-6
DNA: TGTGCCAGCAGGGTCTGGCGGAGATACAATGAGCAGTTCTTC
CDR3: CASRVWRRYNEQFF

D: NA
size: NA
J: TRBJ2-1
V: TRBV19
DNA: TGTGCCAGTATGAGGGTATTAGGATACAATGAGCAGTTCTTC
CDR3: CASMRVLGYNEQFF

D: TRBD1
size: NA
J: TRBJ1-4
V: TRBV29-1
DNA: TGCAGCGTTTCCGCCTGGATACAGGGGGAACTGTTTTTT
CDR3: CSVSAWIQGELFF

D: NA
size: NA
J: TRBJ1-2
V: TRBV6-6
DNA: TGTGCCAGCCAACAGGGAGGCTACACCTTC
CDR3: CASQQGGYTF

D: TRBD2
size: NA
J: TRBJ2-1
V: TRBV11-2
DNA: TGTGCCAGCAGCCCCACGACGCGGGGGGGTGAGCAGTTCTTC
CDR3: CASSPTTRGGEQFF

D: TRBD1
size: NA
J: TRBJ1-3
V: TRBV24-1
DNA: TGTGCCACCAGTGGCCCAGGGGGCGGAAACACCATATATTTT
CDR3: CATSGPGGGNTIYF

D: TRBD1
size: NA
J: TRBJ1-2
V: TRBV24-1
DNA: TGTGCCACCAGTGATCCGGGAACAGGGGGCAAAGGCTACACCTTC
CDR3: CATSDPGTGGKGYTF

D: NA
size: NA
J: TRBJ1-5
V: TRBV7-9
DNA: TGTGCCAGCAGCGCTGGGGGGAGTACTCAGCCCCAGCATTTT
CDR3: CASSAGGSTQPQHF

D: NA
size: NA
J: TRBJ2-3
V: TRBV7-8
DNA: TGTGCCAGCAGCTTCACAGGGTCAGATACGCAGTATTTT
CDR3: CASSFTGSDTQYF

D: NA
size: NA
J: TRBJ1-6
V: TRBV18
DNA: TGTGCCAGCTCACCACCCACAGGGCCCAATTCACCCCTCCACTTT
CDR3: CASSPPTGPNSPLHF

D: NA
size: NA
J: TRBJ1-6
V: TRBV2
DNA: TGTGCCAGCAGGTTGGACAGCGTAAATAATTCACCCCTCCACTTT
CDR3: CASRLDSVNNSPLHF

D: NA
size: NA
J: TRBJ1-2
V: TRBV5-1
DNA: TGCGCCAGCAGCTTGGGTGTCAGGGACTATGGCTACACCTTC
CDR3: CASSLGVRDYGYTF

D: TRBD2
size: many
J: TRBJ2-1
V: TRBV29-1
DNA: TGCAGCGTATTGACTAGCGGGAATGAGCAGTTCTTC
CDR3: CSVLTSGNEQFF

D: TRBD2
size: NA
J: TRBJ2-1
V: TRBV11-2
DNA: TGTGCCAGCAGCCGAACTAGCGGGGAATACAATGAGCAGTTCTTC
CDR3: CASSRTSGEYNEQFF

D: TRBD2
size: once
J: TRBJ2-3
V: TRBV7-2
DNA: TGTGCCAGCAGCTTAGACGGACTAGAGACAGATACGCAGTATTTT
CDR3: CASSLDGLETDTQYF

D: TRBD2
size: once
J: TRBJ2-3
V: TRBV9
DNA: TGTGCCAGCAGCACCGGGACTAGCGGGGGCACAGATACGCAGTATTTT
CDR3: CASSTGTSGGTDTQYF

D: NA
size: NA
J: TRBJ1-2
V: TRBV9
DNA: TGTGCCAGCAGCCCCTCAAGCGGCAGCACCCGTTATGGCTACACCTTC
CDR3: CASSPSSGSTRYGYTF

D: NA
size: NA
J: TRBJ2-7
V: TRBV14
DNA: TGTGCCAGCAGCCAAGATGAGGGTGGCGAGCAGTACTTC
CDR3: CASSQDEGGEQYF

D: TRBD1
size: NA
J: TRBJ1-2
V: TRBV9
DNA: TGTGCCAGCAGCGCCCCTGACAGGGGGGATAACTATGGCTACACCTTC
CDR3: CASSAPDRGDNYGYTF

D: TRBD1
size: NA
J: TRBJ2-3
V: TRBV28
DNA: TGTGCCAGCAGCTTAACAGGGGATAGGACAGATACGCAGTATTTT
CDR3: CASSLTGDRTDTQYF

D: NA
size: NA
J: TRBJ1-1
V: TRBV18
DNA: TGTGCCAGCTCATCAGGGATGAGGAGCACTGAAGCTTTCTTT
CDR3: CASSSGMRSTEAFF

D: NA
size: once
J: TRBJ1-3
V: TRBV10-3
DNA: TGTGCCATCAGTGACGCTGGAAACACCATATATTTT
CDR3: CAISDAGNTIYF

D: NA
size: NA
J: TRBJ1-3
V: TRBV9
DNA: TGTGCCAGCAGCCAGGACTCGCGGCAGGTGTGGGACACCATATATTTT
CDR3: CASSQDSRQVWDTIYF

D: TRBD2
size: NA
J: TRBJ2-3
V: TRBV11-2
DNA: TGTGCCAGCAGCTTTGGCGGGGGGGATACGCAGTATTTT
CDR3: CASSFGGGDTQYF

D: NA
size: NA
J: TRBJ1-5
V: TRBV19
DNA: TGTGCCAGTAGTTCAGTCGCTAGCAATCAGCCCCAGCATTTT
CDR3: CASSSVASNQPQHF

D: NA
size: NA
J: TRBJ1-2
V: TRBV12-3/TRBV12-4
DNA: TGTGCCAGCAGCCGGAGGTATGGCTACACCTTC
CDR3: CASSRRYGYTF

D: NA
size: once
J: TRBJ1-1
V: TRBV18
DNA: TGTGCCAGCTCCCCGTTACCAAAGGGGGTCGCTGAAGCTTTCTTT
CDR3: CASSPLPKGVAEAFF

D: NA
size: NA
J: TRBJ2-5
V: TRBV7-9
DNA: TGTGCCAGCAGCGCGAGTACTCGTCGGGAGACCCAGTACTTC
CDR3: CASSASTRRETQYF

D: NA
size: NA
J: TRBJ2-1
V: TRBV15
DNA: TGTGCCACCAGCGACAAGAGTGGACGGGAAGGGTACAATGAGCAGTTCTTC
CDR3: CATSDKSGREGYNEQFF

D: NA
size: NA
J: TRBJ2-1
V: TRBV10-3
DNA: TGTGCCATCAGTGATCTTGGTAGCTCCTACAATGAGCAGTTCTTC
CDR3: CAISDLGSSYNEQFF

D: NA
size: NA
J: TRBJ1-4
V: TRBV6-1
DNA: TGTGCCAGCAGTGAATCGACAGGCGCTAATGAAAAACTGTTTTTT
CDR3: CASSESTGANEKLFF

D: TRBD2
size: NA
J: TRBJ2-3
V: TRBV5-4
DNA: TGTGCCAGCAGAAGAGCGGGGGGGCGGGATACGCAGTATTTT
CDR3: CASRRAGGRDTQYF

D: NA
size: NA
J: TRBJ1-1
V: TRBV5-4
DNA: TGTGCCAGCGGTCAGGGAATCTCGGACACTGAAGCTTTCTTT
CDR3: CASGQGISDTEAFF

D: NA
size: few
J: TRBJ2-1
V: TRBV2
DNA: TGTGCCAGCAGTCGGACGGGAAGTGGGTTAAGGGATGAGCAGTTCTTC
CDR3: CASSRTGSGLRDEQFF

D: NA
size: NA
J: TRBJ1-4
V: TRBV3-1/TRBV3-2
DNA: TGTGCCAGCAGCCAACGCAGGCAAGATGAAAAACTGTTTTTT
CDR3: CASSQRRQDEKLFF

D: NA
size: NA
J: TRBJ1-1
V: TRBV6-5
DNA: TGTGCCAGCAGCTCACAGGGAAACATGAACACTGAAGCTTTCTTT
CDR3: CASSSQGNMNTEAFF

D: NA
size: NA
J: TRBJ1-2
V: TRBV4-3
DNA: TGCGCCAGCAGCCAAGGCGGCGGGAGCGGCTACACCTTC
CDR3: CASSQGGGSGYTF

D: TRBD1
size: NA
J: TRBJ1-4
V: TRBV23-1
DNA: TGCGCCAGCAGTCTCGACAAATCCGGGACAGGGCAGGACAGAACTAATGAAAAACTGTTTTTT
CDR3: CASSLDKSGTGQDRTNEKLFF

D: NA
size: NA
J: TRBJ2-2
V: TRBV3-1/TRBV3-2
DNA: TGTGCCAGCAGCTACCCTTGGAGTGGCACCGGGGAGCTGTTTTTT
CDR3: CASSYPWSGTGELFF